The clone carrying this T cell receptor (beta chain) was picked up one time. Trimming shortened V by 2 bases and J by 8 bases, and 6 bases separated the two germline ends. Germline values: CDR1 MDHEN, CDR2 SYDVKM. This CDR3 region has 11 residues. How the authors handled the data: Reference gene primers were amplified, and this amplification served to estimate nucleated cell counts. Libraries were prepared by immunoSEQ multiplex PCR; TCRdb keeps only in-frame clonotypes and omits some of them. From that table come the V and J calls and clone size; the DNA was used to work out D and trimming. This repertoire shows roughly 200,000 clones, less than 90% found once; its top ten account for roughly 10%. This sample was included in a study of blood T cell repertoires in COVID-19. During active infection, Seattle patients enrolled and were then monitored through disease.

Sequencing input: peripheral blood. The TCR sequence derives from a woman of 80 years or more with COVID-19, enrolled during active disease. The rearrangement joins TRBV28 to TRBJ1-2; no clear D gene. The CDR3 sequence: CASSLEEGYTF. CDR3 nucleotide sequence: TGTGCCAGCAGTTTAGAGGAAGGCTACACCTTC.